The TCR beta chain under discussion was sequenced for a study of blood T cell repertoires in COVID-19 (TCRdb year 2020). Turning to the overall study: Samples covering the acute and convalescent phases of COVID-19 were provided by collaborators in the United States, Italy and Spain. The prospective study material was composed of cDNA or gDNA derived from T cells, B-cell-depleted T cells, or PBMCs. Deeply sampled blood TCRbeta repertoires from subjects exposed to, actively infected with, or recovered from COVID-19 were included in the dataset. A freely available public database, intended as a resource for researchers studying the immune response to SARS-CoV-2, is where the repertoires were released. Samples came from the ongoing ImmuneRACE study (first 160 participants) plus 1,254 subjects from 6 global collaborators. Nearly every sample came with metadata listing a de-identified subject ID, COVID-19 status, age in years and sex. Where HLA class I and class II types were available, the types were taken from metadata supplied by the sample provider, not from assay-based typing.

The V end loses 3 bases and the J end loses 2 bases, and a stretch of 10 bases separates them. Including cysteine and phenylalanine, the CDR3 has 13 amino acids. The entry retains the CDR3 DNA only, 39 bases that are in frame from base 1. Based on the germline V gene, the CDR1 and CDR2 sequences are SQVTM and ANQGSEA. Whole blood was collected in K2EDTA tubes by collaborating institutions according to the institutions' own protocols. Collaborator samples were shipped for TCRbeta analysis as frozen whole blood, isolated PBMCs, or DNA extracted from either sample type. The immunoSEQ Assay, a bias-controlled multiplex PCR, was used to amplify TCRbeta CDR3 regions from genomic DNA. For the original study's pipeline: The number of nucleated cells in each sample was estimated from the amplification of reference gene primers within the assay. To quantify the absolute abundance of each unique TCRbeta CDR3 rearrangement, sequence reads were collapsed and filtered. For each sample, productive Simpson clonality was calculated by taking the square root of Simpson's diversity index across productive rearrangements. TCRdb provides this immuneACCESS table in a form limited to in-frame rearrangements. Some clones are lacking; in checked studies, under half of them reflect an unresolved V gene, and why the rest are absent is not known. The V and J calls and clone size are taken from that table; D and trimming were inferred from the DNA. This sample comprises about 45,000 clones, around 80% of them detected only once. The ten largest account for over 12% of the sample.

A word on this clone: What this receptor recognizes is not known. Base qualities are not at hand, and no much larger clone is one base apart.

Findings and caveats that apply to the study as a whole: The quantity of clinical and demographic metadata differed by source and by participant and was supplied without curation.

The rearrangement combines TRBV29-1 with TRBJ1-1; TRBD1 could be the D gene, as 5 bases match. Sequencing input: peripheral blood. This receptor was identified in a human donor in a cohort sampled during active COVID-19. The bases read TGCAGCGTTGACCGGGGGGGAAACACTGAAGCTTTCTTT. It is translated as CSVDRGGNTEAFF.